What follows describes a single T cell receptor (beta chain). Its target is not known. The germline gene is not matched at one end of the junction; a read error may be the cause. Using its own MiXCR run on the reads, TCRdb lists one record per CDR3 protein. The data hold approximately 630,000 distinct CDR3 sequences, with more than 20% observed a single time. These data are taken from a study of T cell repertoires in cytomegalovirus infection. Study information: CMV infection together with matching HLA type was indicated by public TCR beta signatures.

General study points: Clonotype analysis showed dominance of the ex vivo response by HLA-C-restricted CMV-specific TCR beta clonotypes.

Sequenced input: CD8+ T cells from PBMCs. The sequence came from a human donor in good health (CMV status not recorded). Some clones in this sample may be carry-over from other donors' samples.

The CDR3 bases are TGTGTCAGTAGTATGGGTGCCAGGGCCCCAAGGGTCTTC. This sequence encodes CVSSMGARAPRVF. The rearrangement links TRBV19 to TRBJ2-7; weak D call: TRBD1 (5 bases). The CDR3 consists of 13 residues. The germline gives CDR1 LNHDA, CDR2 SQIVND (reference sequence).